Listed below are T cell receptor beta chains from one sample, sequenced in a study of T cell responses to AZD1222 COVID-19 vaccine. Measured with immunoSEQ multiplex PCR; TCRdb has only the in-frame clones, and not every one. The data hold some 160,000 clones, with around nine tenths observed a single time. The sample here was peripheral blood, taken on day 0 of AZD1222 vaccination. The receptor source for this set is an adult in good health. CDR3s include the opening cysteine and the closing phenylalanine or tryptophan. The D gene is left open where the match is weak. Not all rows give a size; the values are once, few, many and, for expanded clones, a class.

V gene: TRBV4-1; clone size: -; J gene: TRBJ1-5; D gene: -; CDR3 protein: CASSQLNQPQHF; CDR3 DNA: TGCGCCAGCAGCCAACTAAATCAGCCCCAGCATTTT
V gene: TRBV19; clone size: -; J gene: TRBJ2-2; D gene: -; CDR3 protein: CASSTGTGTGELFF; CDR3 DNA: TGTGCCAGTAGTACTGGGACGGGAACCGGGGAGCTGTTTTTT
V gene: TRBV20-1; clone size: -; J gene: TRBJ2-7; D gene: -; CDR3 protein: CSASIALSSEQYF; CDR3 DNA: TGCAGTGCTAGTATAGCGCTATCATCCGAGCAGTACTTC
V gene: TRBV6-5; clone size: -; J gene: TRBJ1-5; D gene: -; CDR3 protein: CASTPRGFDQPQHF; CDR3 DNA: TGTGCCAGCACCCCACGGGGGTTTGATCAGCCCCAGCATTTT
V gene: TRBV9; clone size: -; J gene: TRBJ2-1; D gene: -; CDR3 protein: CASSKAAAYNEQFF; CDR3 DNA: TGTGCCAGCTCTAAGGCGGCTGCCTACAATGAGCAGTTCTTC
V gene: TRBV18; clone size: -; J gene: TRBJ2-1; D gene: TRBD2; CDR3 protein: CASSRGGGLEQFF; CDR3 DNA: TGTGCCAGCTCACGTGGCGGGGGACTCGAGCAGTTCTTC
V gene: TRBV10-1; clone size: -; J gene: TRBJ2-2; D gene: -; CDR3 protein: CASSEPTGELFF; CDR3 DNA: TGCGCCAGCAGTGAGCCCACCGGGGAGCTGTTTTTT
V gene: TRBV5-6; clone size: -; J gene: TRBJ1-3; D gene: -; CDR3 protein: CASSRERVPGNTIYF; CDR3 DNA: TGTGCCAGCAGCCGAGAGCGGGTTCCTGGAAACACCATATATTTT
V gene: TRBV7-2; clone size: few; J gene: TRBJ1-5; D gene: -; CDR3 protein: CASSLGTNQPQHF; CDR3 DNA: TGTGCCAGCAGCTTAGGGACAAATCAGCCCCAGCATTTT
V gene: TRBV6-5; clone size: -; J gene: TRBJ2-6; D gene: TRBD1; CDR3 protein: CASRQGSGANVLTF; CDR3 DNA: TGTGCCTCTCGACAGGGTTCTGGGGCCAACGTCCTGACTTTC
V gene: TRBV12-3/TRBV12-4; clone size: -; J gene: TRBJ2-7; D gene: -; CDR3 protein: CASSFLQGGEQYF; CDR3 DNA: TGTGCCAGCAGTTTTCTACAGGGTGGCGAGCAGTACTTC
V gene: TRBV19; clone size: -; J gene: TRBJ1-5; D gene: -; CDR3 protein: CASSIDRASNQPQHF; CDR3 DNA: TGTGCCAGTAGTATTGATAGGGCTAGCAATCAGCCCCAGCATTTT
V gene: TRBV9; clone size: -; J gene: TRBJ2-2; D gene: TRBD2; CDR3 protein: CASSVVAGGPVGELFF; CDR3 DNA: TGTGCCAGCAGCGTAGTCGCGGGGGGGCCGGTCGGGGAGCTGTTTTTT
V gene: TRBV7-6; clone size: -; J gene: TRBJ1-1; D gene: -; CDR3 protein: CASTPLNTEAFF; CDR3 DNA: TGTGCCAGCACCCCTCTGAACACTGAAGCTTTCTTT
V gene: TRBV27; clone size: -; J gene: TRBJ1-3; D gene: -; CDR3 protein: CASSVTTGPSGNTIYF; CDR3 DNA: TGTGCCAGCAGCGTCACGACGGGCCCCTCTGGAAACACCATATATTTT
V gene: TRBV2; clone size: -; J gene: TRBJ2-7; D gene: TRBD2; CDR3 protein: CASASSGSSYEQYF; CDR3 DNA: TGTGCCAGCGCCTCTAGCGGAAGCTCCTACGAGCAGTACTTC
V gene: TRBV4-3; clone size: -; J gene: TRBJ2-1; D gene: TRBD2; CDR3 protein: CASSQAGGLGEQFF; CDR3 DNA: TGCGCCAGCAGCCAAGCGGGGGGGCTGGGTGAGCAGTTCTTC
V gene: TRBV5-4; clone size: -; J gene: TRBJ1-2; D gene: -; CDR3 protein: CASSPRDGGGGRGYTF; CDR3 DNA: TGTGCCAGCAGCCCCCGGGACGGTGGGGGTGGTCGGGGCTACACCTTC
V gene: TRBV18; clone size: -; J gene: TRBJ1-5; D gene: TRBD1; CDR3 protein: CASSPTQGQPQHF; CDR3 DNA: TGTGCCAGCTCACCAACACAGGGGCAGCCCCAGCATTTT
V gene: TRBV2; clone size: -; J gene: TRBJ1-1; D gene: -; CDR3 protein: CAWRGRGTEAFF; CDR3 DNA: TGTGCCTGGAGGGGACGTGGTACTGAAGCTTTCTTT
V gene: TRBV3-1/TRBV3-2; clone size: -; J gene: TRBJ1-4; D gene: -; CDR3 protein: CASSQDEGDILIGATNEKLFF; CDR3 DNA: TGTGCCAGCAGCCAAGATGAGGGGGACATCCTAATAGGGGCAACTAATGAAAAACTGTTTTTT
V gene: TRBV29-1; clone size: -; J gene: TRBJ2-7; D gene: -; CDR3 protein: CSVDVRFHEQYF; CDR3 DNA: TGCAGCGTTGATGTACGCTTCCACGAGCAGTACTTC
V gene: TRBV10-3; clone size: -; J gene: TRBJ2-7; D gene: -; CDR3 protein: CAISETLGSYEQYF; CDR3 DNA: TGTGCCATCAGTGAGACTCTCGGATCCTACGAGCAGTACTTC
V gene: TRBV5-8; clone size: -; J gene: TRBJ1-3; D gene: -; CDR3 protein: CASSAGTVTRGNTIYF; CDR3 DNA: TGTGCCAGCAGCGCCGGGACGGTAACGCGTGGAAACACCATATATTTT
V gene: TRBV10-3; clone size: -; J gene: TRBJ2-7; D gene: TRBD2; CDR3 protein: CAISRLSGSSYEQYF; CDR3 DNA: TGTGCCATCAGTCGACTAAGCGGGAGCTCCTACGAGCAGTACTTC
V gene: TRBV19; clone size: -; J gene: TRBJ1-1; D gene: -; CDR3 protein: CASSIGDGGTEAFF; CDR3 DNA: TGTGCCAGTAGTATTGGCGATGGAGGCACTGAAGCTTTCTTT
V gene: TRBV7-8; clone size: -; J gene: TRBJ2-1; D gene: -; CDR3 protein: CASSLLETGNEQFF; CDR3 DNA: TGTGCCAGCAGCTTACTAGAGACCGGAAATGAGCAGTTCTTC
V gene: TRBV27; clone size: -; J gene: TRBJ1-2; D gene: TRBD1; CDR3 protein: CASSRNLDRGKGYTF; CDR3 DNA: TGTGCCAGCAGCCGTAATCTCGACAGGGGTAAGGGCTACACCTTC
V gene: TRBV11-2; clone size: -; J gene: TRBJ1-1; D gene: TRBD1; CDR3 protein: CASSFLDREAFF; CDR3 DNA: TGTGCCAGCAGCTTCTTGGACAGGGAAGCTTTCTTT
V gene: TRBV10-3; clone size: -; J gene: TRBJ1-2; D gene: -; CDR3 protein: CAISEMRHKYGYTF; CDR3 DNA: TGTGCCATCAGTGAGATGAGGCACAAATATGGCTACACCTTC
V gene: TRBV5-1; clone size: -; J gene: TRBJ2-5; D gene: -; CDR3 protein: CASSLGPGETQYF; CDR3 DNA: TGCGCCAGCAGCTTGGGACCTGGGGAGACCCAGTACTTC
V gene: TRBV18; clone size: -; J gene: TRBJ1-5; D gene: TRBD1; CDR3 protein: CASSPPKKGAGNQPQHF; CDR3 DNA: TGTGCCAGCTCACCACCGAAGAAGGGGGCGGGCAATCAGCCCCAGCATTTT
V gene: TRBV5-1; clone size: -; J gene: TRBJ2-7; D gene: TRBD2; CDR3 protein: CASSLDSGGALSYEQYF; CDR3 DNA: TGCGCCAGCAGCTTGGATAGCGGGGGGGCACTCTCCTACGAGCAGTACTTC
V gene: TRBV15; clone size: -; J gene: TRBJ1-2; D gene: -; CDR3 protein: CATSRDHRGRSNYGYTF; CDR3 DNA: TGTGCCACCAGCAGAGACCATAGAGGACGGAGTAACTATGGCTACACCTTC
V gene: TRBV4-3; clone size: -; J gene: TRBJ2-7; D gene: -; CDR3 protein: CASSHSQDSRYEQYF; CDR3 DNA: TGCGCCAGCAGCCATTCCCAGGACTCCCGCTACGAGCAGTACTTC
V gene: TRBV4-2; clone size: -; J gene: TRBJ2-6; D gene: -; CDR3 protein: CASSHRPGPSSGANVLTF; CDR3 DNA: TGTGCCAGCAGCCATAGACCCGGGCCGAGCTCTGGGGCCAACGTCCTGACTTTC
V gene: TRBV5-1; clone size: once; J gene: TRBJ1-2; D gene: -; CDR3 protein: CASCRDPTEYYGYTF; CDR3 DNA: TGCGCCAGCTGCCGGGACCCAACAGAGTACTATGGCTACACCTTC
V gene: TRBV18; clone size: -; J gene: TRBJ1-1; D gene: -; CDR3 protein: CASSPLKGTTEAFF; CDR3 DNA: TGTGCCAGCTCACCACTCAAGGGCACCACTGAAGCTTTCTTT
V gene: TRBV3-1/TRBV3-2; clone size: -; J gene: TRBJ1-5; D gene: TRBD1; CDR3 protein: CASSGQDGNQPQHF; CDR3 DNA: TGTGCCAGCTCGGGACAGGATGGGAATCAGCCCCAGCATTTT
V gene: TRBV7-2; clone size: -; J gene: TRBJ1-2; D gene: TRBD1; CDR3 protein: CASSIGGTKRNYGYTF; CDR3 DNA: TGTGCCAGCAGCATAGGGGGCACTAAACGTAACTATGGCTACACCTTC